The 9 T cell receptor beta chains in this list originate from one sample, sequenced in a study of chemoradiotherapy in HPV16-positive cancers. TCRdb's copy holds only in-frame clones and misses some; the assay was immunoSEQ multiplex PCR. The sample consists of approximately 12,000 clones, around 87% of them appearing once. The input for sequencing was blood, taken from a patient who underwent chemoradiotherapy. These receptors all come from a human donor with HPV-associated anogenital cancer.

This chain joins TRBV30 and TRBJ1-3; D is perhaps TRBD1 (5 bases). Germline V gives CDR1 GTSNPN, CDR2 SVGIG (reference sequence). V lost 2 bases to trimming and J lost 4 bases, with 9 bases between them. This CDR3 spans 13 amino acids. For the CDR3, the DNA is TGTGCCTGGAGTAGGGACCCAGGAAACACCATATATTTT. Translated, it gives CAWSRDPGNTIYF.

The chain is built from TRBV21-1 and TRBJ1-1. TRBV21-1 is labeled a pseudogene. The length of the CDR3 is 17 residues. CDR3 nucleotide sequence: TGTGCCAGCATAAATTGGAGGCGTCGGAAGGGAGTAACTGAAGCTTTCTTT. Translation gives CASINWRRRKGVTEAFF.

The chain joins TRBV5-3 to TRBJ1-2; the D is unclear. TRBV5-3 is labeled an ORF, and its function is uncertain. The CDR3 spans 15 residues. Trimming stripped 4 bases from V and 0 bases from J, with 13 bases between. The CDR3 here is CARSVWSRANYGYTF. CDR3 nucleotides: TGTGCCAGAAGCGTTTGGTCTAGAGCTAACTATGGCTACACCTTC.

On this clone itself: This CDR3 is also generated by other DNA sequences in the sample. The chain has TRBV7-9 and TRBJ1-2; D is undetermined. CDR1 and CDR2 from the germline V gene are SEHNR and FQNEAQ (reference sequence). V shed 3 bases and J shed 2 bases, with 4 bases lying between them. CDR3 length: 12 amino acids. CDR3 DNA sequence: TGTGCCAGCAGCTTGGGGAACTATGGCTACACCTTC. It translates to CASSLGNYGYTF.

This chain uses TRBV9 with TRBJ2-1; 11 nucleotides match TRBD2. CDR3 length: 16 residues. CDR1 is SGDLS, CDR2 YYNGEE, per germline. The V and J ends lost 3 bases and 5 bases, in that order; junction bases with no gene match: 7. Here the CDR3 DNA reads TGTGCCAGCAGCGCACGACTAGCGGGGACACACAATGAGCAGTTCTTC. It encodes CASSARLAGTHNEQFF.

The gene calls are TRBV9 and TRBJ2-3, with D perhaps matching TRBD2 (8 bases). The germline V gene encodes CDR1 SGDLS and CDR2 YYNGEE. This CDR3 is 18 amino acids long. V dropped 3 bases and J dropped 2 bases, with 22 bases sitting between them. The CDR3 spells CASSAAGGVAGTTDTQYF. The CDR3 nucleotides are TGTGCCAGCAGCGCCGCAGGGGGTGTAGCGGGGACCACAGATACGCAGTATTTT. Supplemented by reference TRBV9 and TRBJ2-3, the full variable domain reads DSGVTQTPKHLITATGQRVTLRCSPRSGDLSVYWYQQSLDQGLQFLIQYYNGEERAKGNILERFSAQQFPDLHSELNLSSLELGDSALYFCASSAAGGVAGTTDTQYFGPGTRLTVL.

J is TRBJ1-1 and V is TRBV19; perhaps TRBD1 as D (5 bases). Germline CDR1 LNHDA, CDR2 SQIVND (reference sequence). CDR3 length: 11 residues. V lost 1 base, J lost 10 bases, and 7 bases lay in between. In nucleotides, the CDR3 is TGTGCCAGTAGTATAGCCCAGGGAGCTTTCTTT. The encoded protein is CASSIAQGAFF.

The CDR3 DNA sequence: TGTGCCAGTAGTATTTCTCGTGGCAATCAGCCCCAGCATTTT. It is translated as CASSISRGNQPQHF. The J gene is TRBJ1-5, the V gene TRBV19; D remains unclear. Per germline, CDR1 LNHDA and CDR2 SQIVND (reference sequence). The CDR3 is 14 residues long. The V end lost 3 bases, the J end lost 2 bases, and 8 bases lay between the germline ends.

This chain connects TRBV18 to TRBJ1-6, with D uncertain. The CDR3 is 14 residues long. V dropped 1 base and J dropped 8 bases, with 9 bases sitting between them. Germline V gives CDR1 KGHSH, CDR2 LQKENI. The CDR3 protein is CASSPLGQDSPLHF. The CDR3 DNA sequence: TGTGCCAGCTCACCACTCGGGCAGGATTCACCCCTCCACTTT.